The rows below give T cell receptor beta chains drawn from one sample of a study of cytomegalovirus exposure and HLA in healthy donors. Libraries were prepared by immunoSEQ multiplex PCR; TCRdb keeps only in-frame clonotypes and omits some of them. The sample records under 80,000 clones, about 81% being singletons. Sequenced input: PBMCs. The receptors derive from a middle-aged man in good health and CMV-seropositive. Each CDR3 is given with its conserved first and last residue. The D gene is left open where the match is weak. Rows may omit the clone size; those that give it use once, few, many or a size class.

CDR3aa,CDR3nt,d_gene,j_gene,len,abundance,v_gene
CAGQGTLLGYTF,TGTGCCGGACAGGGGACCCTTCTGGGCTACACCTTC,TRBD1,TRBJ1-2,12,NA,TRBV28
CASSFMTGAVGETQYF,TGTGCCAGCAGCTTTATGACAGGGGCCGTAGGAGAGACCCAGTACTTC,TRBD1,TRBJ2-5,16,NA,TRBV5-6
CASDRARGQPQHF,TGTGCCAGCGACAGGGCCCGGGGGCAGCCCCAGCATTTT,TRBD1,TRBJ1-5,13,NA,TRBV28
CATARSGGGDTQYF,TGTGCCACGGCCCGTAGCGGGGGGGGAGATACGCAGTATTTT,TRBD2,TRBJ2-3,14,NA,TRBV27
CASSFGREGYNEQFF,TGTGCCAGCAGCTTTGGCAGGGAAGGCTACAATGAGCAGTTCTTC,NA,TRBJ2-1,15,NA,TRBV5-6
CAWSAGLTYEQYF,TGTGCCTGGAGTGCAGGACTTACCTACGAGCAGTACTTC,NA,TRBJ2-7,13,NA,TRBV30
CASSSDRNMNTEAFF,TGTGCCAGCAGTTCGGACAGGAACATGAACACTGAAGCTTTCTTT,TRBD1,TRBJ1-1,15,few,TRBV6-6
CASSTGLAGRETQYF,TGTGCCAGCAGCACCGGACTAGCGGGACGCGAGACCCAGTACTTC,TRBD2,TRBJ2-5,15,NA,TRBV9
CASSLVVLAGDTQYF,TGTGCCAGCAGCTTAGTTGTACTAGCGGGAGATACGCAGTATTTT,TRBD2,TRBJ2-3,15,NA,TRBV11-2
CASSTATGTNEKLFF,TGTGCCAGCAGCACAGCGACAGGGACTAATGAAAAACTGTTTTTT,TRBD1,TRBJ1-4,15,NA,TRBV5-4
CASSYRGTIPYEQYF,TGTGCCAGCAGTTACAGGGGGACTATACCCTACGAGCAGTACTTC,NA,TRBJ2-7,15,NA,TRBV6-5
CASSYDRVTEAFF,TGTGCCAGCAGTTATGACAGGGTTACTGAAGCTTTCTTT,TRBD1,TRBJ1-1,13,NA,TRBV6-1
CASSLVSGAGSNVLTF,TGCGCCAGCAGCCTCGTATCTGGGGCTGGGTCCAACGTCCTGACTTTC,NA,TRBJ2-6,16,NA,TRBV5-1
CASSLGTGINEQFF,TGTGCTAGCAGCTTAGGGACAGGGATCAATGAGCAGTTCTTC,TRBD1,TRBJ2-1,14,NA,TRBV7-7
CASSPTSGRFNEQFF,TGCGCCAGCAGCCCAACTAGCGGGAGATTCAATGAGCAGTTCTTC,TRBD2,TRBJ2-1,15,NA,TRBV5-1
CASSYRSGFNQPQHF,TGTGCCAGTAGTTACCGGTCGGGTTTCAATCAGCCCCAGCATTTT,NA,TRBJ1-5,15,NA,TRBV19
CASSTQDSRYGYTF,TGTGCCAGTAGTACTCAGGACAGCCGCTATGGCTACACCTTC,NA,TRBJ1-2,14,NA,TRBV19
CAISDFTGTGPLSTDTQYF,TGTGCCATCAGTGATTTTACAGGGACGGGACCCCTCAGCACAGATACGCAGTATTTT,NA,TRBJ2-3,19,NA,TRBV10-3
CASSFLGNTIYF,TGTGCCAGCAGTTTTCTGGGAAACACCATATATTTT,NA,TRBJ1-3,12,NA,TRBV28
CASSLRTSGDYEQYF,TGTGCCAGCAGCCTAAGGACTAGCGGAGACTACGAGCAGTACTTC,TRBD2,TRBJ2-7,15,few,TRBV7-2
CASSEYPPITRQFF,TGTGCCAGCAGTGAATATCCACCGATCACGAGGCAGTTCTTC,NA,TRBJ2-1,14,once,TRBV25-1
CASSLYRVTEAFF,TGTGCCAGCAGTTTATACAGGGTGACTGAAGCTTTCTTT,NA,TRBJ1-1,13,NA,TRBV27
CASSQDMIVLIYNEQFF,TGCGCCAGCAGCCAAGATATGATAGTCCTAATCTACAATGAGCAGTTCTTC,NA,TRBJ2-1,17,NA,TRBV4-3
CASRVGTRDYEQYF,TGTGCCAGCAGAGTAGGGACTAGGGATTACGAGCAGTACTTC,TRBD2,TRBJ2-7,14,NA,TRBV9
CASSNTNGYGYTF,TGTGCCAGCAGTAACACCAACGGGTACGGCTACACCTTC,NA,TRBJ1-2,13,NA,TRBV6-5
CASSFKQGSYEQYF,TGTGCCAGCAGCTTTAAACAGGGTTCCTACGAGCAGTACTTC,NA,TRBJ2-7,14,NA,TRBV7-2
CASSSGDRVGYEQYF,TGCGCCAGCAGCTCAGGGGACAGGGTGGGCTACGAGCAGTACTTC,TRBD1,TRBJ2-7,15,once,TRBV5-1
CASSAGLAGETQYF,TGTGCCAGCAGCGCAGGACTAGCAGGGGAGACCCAGTACTTC,TRBD2,TRBJ2-5,14,NA,TRBV7-9
CASSLAPNYEQYF,TGTGCCAGTAGTCTAGCTCCTAACTACGAGCAGTACTTC,NA,TRBJ2-7,13,few,TRBV6-1
CASSRLAGGTGELFF,TGTGCCAGCAGTCGACTAGCGGGAGGGACCGGGGAGCTGTTTTTT,TRBD2,TRBJ2-2,15,once,TRBV2
CASREGDTQYF,TGTGCCAGCAGGGAGGGGGATACGCAGTATTTT,NA,TRBJ2-3,11,NA,TRBV6-1
CASRRAFNQPQHF,TGCGCCAGCAGACGAGCATTCAATCAGCCCCAGCATTTT,NA,TRBJ1-5,13,NA,TRBV5-1
CASSFAPGGSYEQYF,TGCGCCAGCAGCTTTGCCCCCGGGGGCTCCTACGAGCAGTACTTC,NA,TRBJ2-7,15,NA,TRBV5-1
CASSRGGAPHETQYF,TGCGCCAGCAGCAGGGGCGGGGCTCCGCACGAGACCCAGTACTTC,NA,TRBJ2-5,15,NA,TRBV4-1
CATELAGGGGEQFF,TGTGCCACCGAACTAGCGGGAGGGGGGGGTGAGCAGTTCTTC,TRBD2,TRBJ2-1,14,NA,TRBV19
CASSQDSGAYNEQFF,TGCGCCAGCAGCCAAGATTCAGGGGCGTACAATGAGCAGTTCTTC,NA,TRBJ2-1,15,NA,TRBV4-3
CASSLCGGLNHGRSRFRYEQYF,TGTGCCAGCAGCCTCTGTGGCGGGCTCAACCACGGCAGATCTAGGTTTCGGTACGAGCAGTACTTC,NA,TRBJ2-7,22,NA,TRBV7-3
CASSTGLPNTGELFF,TGTGCCAGCAGTACGGGACTGCCGAACACCGGGGAGCTGTTTTTT,NA,TRBJ2-2,15,NA,TRBV6-5
CASARYEIETQYF,TGTGCTAGTGCTAGATACGAAATAGAGACCCAGTACTTC,NA,TRBJ2-5,13,NA,TRBV12-5
CASSPPGFGYEQYF,TGTGCCAGCAGCCCCCCCGGGTTTGGCTACGAGCAGTACTTC,NA,TRBJ2-7,14,NA,TRBV27
CASSLELASGYEQYF,TGTGCCAGCAGCTTAGAATTGGCTAGCGGATACGAGCAGTACTTC,TRBD2,TRBJ2-7,15,NA,TRBV11-2
CASSYQAGSENTIYF,TGTGCCAGCAGTTACCAGGCAGGGTCGGAGAACACCATATATTTT,NA,TRBJ1-3,15,once,TRBV6-5
CASSLIPGQVNIQYF,TGTGCCAGCAGCTTAATACCGGGACAGGTAAACATTCAGTACTTC,TRBD1,TRBJ2-4,15,few,TRBV11-3
CASSLGGQGDIQYF,TGTGCCAGCAGCTTAGGAGGTCAGGGGGACATTCAGTACTTC,TRBD1,TRBJ2-4,14,NA,TRBV7-3
CASRRPGADYGYTF,TGTGCCAGCAGGCGCCCAGGGGCAGACTATGGCTACACCTTC,NA,TRBJ1-2,14,NA,TRBV6-5
CASSSGPGNTIYF,TGTGCCAGCAGCTCGGGTCCTGGAAACACCATATATTTT,NA,TRBJ1-3,13,NA,TRBV7-7
CASSGLADNEQFF,TGTGCCAGCAGCGGACTAGCGGACAATGAGCAGTTCTTC,TRBD2,TRBJ2-1,13,NA,TRBV9
CSVGQGSWYEQYF,TGCAGCGTGGGACAGGGAAGCTGGTACGAGCAGTACTTC,TRBD1,TRBJ2-7,13,NA,TRBV29-1
CAWSVGRGLSGELFF,TGTGCCTGGAGTGTTGGCAGGGGGCTGTCCGGGGAGCTGTTTTTT,TRBD1,TRBJ2-2,15,NA,TRBV30
CSVSSGTEAFF,TGCAGCGTTTCTTCGGGGACTGAAGCTTTCTTT,NA,TRBJ1-1,11,NA,TRBV29-1
CASSPSQHEKLFF,TGTGCCAGCAGCCCTTCTCAACACGAAAAACTGTTTTTT,NA,TRBJ1-4,13,NA,TRBV7-6
CASRPQRMTGELFF,TGTGCCAGCAGGCCCCAGCGCATGACCGGGGAGCTGTTTTTT,NA,TRBJ2-2,14,few,TRBV6-5
CASRQSGGIDTQYF,TGCGCCAGCAGGCAAAGCGGGGGGATCGATACGCAGTATTTT,TRBD2,TRBJ2-3,14,once,TRBV5-1
CASSEGRGDTDTQYF,TGTGCCAGCAGTGAAGGCAGGGGTGACACAGATACGCAGTATTTT,NA,TRBJ2-3,15,NA,TRBV6-1
CASSLAGGSTDTQYF,TGTGCCAGCAGCTTAGCGGGCGGGAGTACAGATACGCAGTATTTT,TRBD2,TRBJ2-3,15,NA,TRBV7-6
CASSIGGTGSDTQYF,TGTGCCAGTAGTATAGGAGGGACAGGGTCAGATACGCAGTATTTT,TRBD1,TRBJ2-3,15,NA,TRBV19